This record covers a single TCR beta chain. Sequencing used immunoSEQ multiplex PCR; TCRdb keeps in-frame clones, though not all of them. The sample contains approximately 260,000 clones, approximately 88% of which appear only once. V lost 3 bases, J lost 0 bases, and 9 bases lay in between. Germline CDR1 SQVTM, CDR2 ANQGSEA. CDR3 length equals 14 residues. Participant-given clinical history determined each cohort assignment. These data are taken from a study of blood T cell repertoires in COVID-19. Study background: Some COVID-19 samples were acute and others convalescent; all came from the United States, Italy and Spain. The analysed material was cDNA or gDNA that came from T cells, B-cell-depleted T cells, or PBMCs.

The sample consisted of PBMCs or T cells enriched from blood (not recorded which). This clonotype originated in a woman in her 40s with acute COVID-19. The rearrangement links TRBV29-1 to TRBJ1-3, with D tentatively TRBD1 (6 bases). CDR3 sequence: CSVDGTNSGNTIYF. The CDR3 DNA follows: TGCAGCGTTGATGGGACAAACTCTGGAAACACCATATATTTT.